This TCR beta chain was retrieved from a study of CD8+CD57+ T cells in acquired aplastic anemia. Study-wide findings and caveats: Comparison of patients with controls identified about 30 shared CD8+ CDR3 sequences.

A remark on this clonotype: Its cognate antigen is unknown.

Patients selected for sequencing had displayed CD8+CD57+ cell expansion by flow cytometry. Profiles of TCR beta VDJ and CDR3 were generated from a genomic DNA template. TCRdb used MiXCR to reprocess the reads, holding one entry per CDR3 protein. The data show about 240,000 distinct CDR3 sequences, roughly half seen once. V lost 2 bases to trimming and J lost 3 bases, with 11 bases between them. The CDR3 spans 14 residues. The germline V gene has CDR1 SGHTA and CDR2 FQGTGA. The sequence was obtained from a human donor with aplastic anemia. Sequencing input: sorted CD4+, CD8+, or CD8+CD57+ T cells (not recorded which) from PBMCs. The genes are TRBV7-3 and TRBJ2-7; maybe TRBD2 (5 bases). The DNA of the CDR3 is TGTGCCAGCAGCTTATCGACCAGCGGCTACGAGCAGTACTTC. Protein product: CASSLSTSGYEQYF.